This T cell receptor beta chain was sequenced during a study of CD8 T cells in ankylosing spondylitis. This clonotype was seen at least ten times. The antigen is unknown. Study-level findings and limits: Disease-linked clones bore a CD8+ phenotype, appearing relatively rarely in peripheral blood. Disease-associated clones were reportedly significantly overrepresented in matched ankylosing spondylitis synovial fluid. Made up of eight or nine highly homologous variants, a TCR beta motif appeared characteristic of ankylosing spondylitis blood.

The CDR3 covers 16 residues. Trimming stripped 7 bases from V and 1 base from J, with 20 bases between. CDR1 is SNHLY and CDR2 is FYNNEI in the germline V gene. From the 5' RACE reads, TCRdb called clonotypes with MiXCR, one entry per CDR3 protein. The sample shows a few hundred thousand distinct CDR3 sequences, roughly a quarter of them seen only once. The J gene is TRBJ2-7, the V gene TRBV2; D might be TRBD1 or TRBD2, each matching 5 bases. Sequencing was done on a sample of blood, either unsorted or a sorted T cell fraction (not recorded which). The TCR was taken from a male donor with ankylosing spondylitis or in good health (not recorded which). The CDR3 sequence is CASTQGAGTGSYEQYF. As DNA, the CDR3 is TGTGCCAGCACCCAAGGGGCAGGGACCGGGTCCTACGAGCAGTACTTC. The full variable domain, completed using reference TRBV2 and TRBJ2-7, is EPEVTQTPSHQVTQMGQEVILRCVPISNHLYFYWYRQILGQKVEFLVSFYNNEISEKSEIFDDQFSVERPDGSNFTLKIRSTKLEDSAMYFCASTQGAGTGSYEQYFGPGTRLTVT.